These T cell receptor beta chains were read from a single sample in a study of blood T cell repertoires in COVID-19. Some clones are missing from TCRdb's copy, which holds only in-frame ones; the method was immunoSEQ multiplex PCR. The sample has about 97,000 clones; over 75% are singletons. The source material was peripheral blood. Every receptor here comes from a man aged 60 to 69 with acute or convalescent COVID-19. Each CDR3 is given with its conserved first and last residue. Fields, in order: D gene, J gene, clone size, V gene, CDR3 length, CDR3 DNA, CDR3 protein. The D gene is left open where the match is weak. Clone size is not always given. Where it is, it says once, few, many or a class for expanded clones.

>NA|TRBJ1-4|NA|TRBV7-2|16
TGTGCCAGCAGCTTAGGGCAGGGTAGTGCTAATGAAAAACTGTTTTTT
CASSLGQGSANEKLFF
>NA|TRBJ2-7|NA|TRBV5-6|14
TGTGCCAGCAGCTTGTTCGACAGACTCTACGAGCAGTACTTC
CASSLFDRLYEQYF
>NA|TRBJ1-1|NA|TRBV10-3|12
TGTGCCATCAGTGGGGGGGACACTGAAGCTTTCTTT
CAISGGDTEAFF
>TRBD2|TRBJ2-1|NA|TRBV5-4|14
TGTGCCAGCAGCATACGGACTAGGGCGGGGGAGCAGTTCTTC
CASSIRTRAGEQFF
>TRBD1|TRBJ1-1|NA|TRBV5-5|13
TGTGCCAGCAGCTCGGACAGGGGGACTGAAGCTTTCTTT
CASSSDRGTEAFF
>TRBD1|TRBJ1-1|NA|TRBV4-1|14
TGCGCCAGCAGCCAGAGACAGGGGAGCACTGAAGCTTTCTTT
CASSQRQGSTEAFF
>NA|TRBJ1-2|once|TRBV5-1|13
TGCGCCAGCAGCTTGGGAGGCAGAAATGGCTACACCTTC
CASSLGGRNGYTF
>NA|TRBJ1-1|NA|TRBV9|15
TGTGCCAGCAGCCCGAGGGAGGCGAGGGTCACTGAAGCTTTCTTT
CASSPREARVTEAFF
>TRBD1|TRBJ1-5|once|TRBV18|16
TGTGCCAGCTCACCTCTTCCGGGACAGCAAAATCAGCCCCAGCATTTT
CASSPLPGQQNQPQHF
>TRBD1|TRBJ1-5|NA|TRBV27|15
TGTGCCAGCAGCTCAGGGGGCTGGGACAATCAGCCCCAGCATTTT
CASSSGGWDNQPQHF
>NA|TRBJ1-4|NA|TRBV7-2|15
TGTGCCAGCAGCCGGGTGGCGGGACTCAATGAAAAACTGTTTTTT
CASSRVAGLNEKLFF
>TRBD1|TRBJ1-5|NA|TRBV5-1|14
TGCGCCAGCAGCCCCCGACAGGGAGGCGAGCCCCAGCATTTT
CASSPRQGGEPQHF
>NA|TRBJ1-3|NA|TRBV18|14
TGTGCCAGCTCACCTGGCCACTCTGGAAACACCATATATTTT
CASSPGHSGNTIYF
>TRBD2|TRBJ2-7|NA|TRBV5-1|16
TGCGCCAGCAGCTTGACTAGCGGGGTTAGCTCCTACGAGCAGTACTTC
CASSLTSGVSSYEQYF
>TRBD2|TRBJ2-5|NA|TRBV3-1/TRBV3-2|14
TGTGCCAGCAGCAGCCGACTAGCGGGGGAGACCCAGTACTTC
CASSSRLAGETQYF
>NA|TRBJ1-1|NA|TRBV11-3|15
TGTGCCAGCAGCTTAGACGGAGGGGCTAGCACTGAAGCTTTCTTT
CASSLDGGASTEAFF
>TRBD1|TRBJ1-1|many|TRBV7-9|14
TGTGCCAGCAGCTCCGCCCGGGACAGCGCTGAAGCTTTCTTT
CASSSARDSAEAFF
>TRBD2|TRBJ2-1|NA|TRBV7-2|15
TGTGCCAGCAGATCGAGCGGGAACTCCTACAATGAGCAGTTCTTC
CASRSSGNSYNEQFF
>TRBD1|TRBJ2-5|NA|TRBV5-4|16
TGTGCCAGCAGCTTGGGGGACAGGGGGTACCAAGAGACCCAGTACTTC
CASSLGDRGYQETQYF
>NA|TRBJ1-1|NA|TRBV3-1/TRBV3-2|13
TGTGCCAGCAGCGACGTACAGGGAACTGAAGCTTTCTTT
CASSDVQGTEAFF
>NA|TRBJ1-1|NA|TRBV15|14
TGTGCCACCAGCAGAGTTGCCGGGGACACTGAAGCTTTCTTT
CATSRVAGDTEAFF
>NA|TRBJ1-2|once|TRBV12-3/TRBV12-4|13
TGTGCCAGCAGTGACACAGAGAACTATGGCTACACCTTC
CASSDTENYGYTF
>NA|TRBJ1-1|NA|TRBV14|15
TGTGCCAGCAGCCACTATCGCCTCCAGGGTACTGAAGCTTTCTTT
CASSHYRLQGTEAFF
>NA|TRBJ2-5|NA|TRBV29-1|12
TGCAGCGTTGCCCCCCGGGGTGAGACCCAGTACTTC
CSVAPRGETQYF
>TRBD1|TRBJ1-1|few|TRBV14|16
TGTGCCAGCAGCCATGTTGACAGGGGGCGCGACACTGAAGCTTTCTTT
CASSHVDRGRDTEAFF
>NA|TRBJ2-2|NA|TRBV19|13
TGTGCCAGTAGTACAATCAACACCGGGGAGCTGTTTTTT
CASSTINTGELFF
>NA|TRBJ1-2|NA|TRBV28|12
TGTGCCAGCAGCGAGACAGACTATGGCTACACCTTC
CASSETDYGYTF
>TRBD1|TRBJ1-1|NA|TRBV7-8|20
TGTGCCAGCAGCTACCGGGACAGGGGGCTAAGCACGGATTCCGACACTGAAGCTTTCTTT
CASSYRDRGLSTDSDTEAFF
>TRBD2|TRBJ2-1|NA|TRBV6-5|16
TGTGCCAGCAGTTACTGTTTCAGCGGGGAGTACAATGAGCAGTTCTTC
CASSYCFSGEYNEQFF
>NA|TRBJ1-2|NA|TRBV19|13
TGTGCCAGTAGTACCCAAAGCCGGGGAGGCTACACCTTC
CASSTQSRGGYTF
>NA|TRBJ1-2|once|TRBV18|12
TGTGCCAGCTCACCGGGACAAGGTGGCTACACCTTC
CASSPGQGGYTF
>TRBD1|TRBJ1-2|NA|TRBV7-9|13
TGTGCCAGCACCAACGACAGGGGGTCTGGCTACACCTTC
CASTNDRGSGYTF
>TRBD1|TRBJ1-2|NA|TRBV5-1|15
TGCGCCAGCAGCTTGGGGGGGGACAGCCGCCAAGGCTACACCTTC
CASSLGGDSRQGYTF
>NA|TRBJ1-2|NA|TRBV7-9|13
TGTGCCAGCAGCCATGAGGCGGACTATGGCTACACCTTC
CASSHEADYGYTF
>NA|TRBJ2-3|NA|TRBV6-6|12
TGTGCCAGCAGCGGGGGGCCAGATACGCAGTATTTT
CASSGGPDTQYF
>NA|TRBJ1-4|NA|TRBV2|15
TGTGCCAGCAGGAACCAGGGGTTCACTAATGAAAAACTGTTTTTT
CASRNQGFTNEKLFF
>NA|TRBJ1-5|NA|TRBV18|18
TGTGCCAGCTCACCAATTCCCGCGGCGAGGGGGAGCAATCAGCCCCAGCATTTT
CASSPIPAARGSNQPQHF
>TRBD1|TRBJ1-1|NA|TRBV18|15
TGTGCCAGCTCGTCCACAGGGGCCTCCGGCACTGAAGCTTTCTTT
CASSSTGASGTEAFF
>NA|TRBJ1-6|NA|TRBV19|14
TGTGCCAGTAGTATAGCAGGGAATAATTCACCCCTCCACTTT
CASSIAGNNSPLHF
>NA|TRBJ2-2|NA|TRBV11-2|16
TGTGCCAGCAGCTTACGGAGACAGAAACCAGGAGGGGAGCTGTTTTTT
CASSLRRQKPGGELFF
>TRBD1|TRBJ1-1|once|TRBV7-9|16
TGTGCCAGCAGCCCCAAGGACAGGGGAAGGTTCACTGAAGCTTTCTTT
CASSPKDRGRFTEAFF
>NA|TRBJ1-1|NA|TRBV6-6|16
TGTGCCAGCAGGTATTCCGGGGGACGTATGAACACTGAAGCTTTCTTT
CASRYSGGRMNTEAFF
>NA|TRBJ1-1|NA|TRBV3-1/TRBV3-2|13
TGTGCCAGCAGCCAATTGATGCAGGCTGAAGCTTTCTTT
CASSQLMQAEAFF
>NA|TRBJ1-1|NA|TRBV10-3|14
TGTGCCATCAGGTTGGACACCCTGAACACTGAAGCTTTCTTT
CAIRLDTLNTEAFF
>NA|TRBJ1-2|NA|TRBV30|16
TGTGCCTGGAGGGTAACCTTGGGGCAGGGGAGTCGTGGCTACACCTTC
CAWRVTLGQGSRGYTF
>TRBD2|TRBJ2-1|NA|TRBV3-1/TRBV3-2|18
TGTGCCAGCAGCTCCCGGGAGGTAGCGGGGGGGATCTACAATGAGCAGTTCTTC
CASSSREVAGGIYNEQFF
>TRBD1|TRBJ1-2|NA|TRBV6-1|14
TGTGCCAGCAGTGAAGAGCAAAAACAGGGGGGCTACACCTTC
CASSEEQKQGGYTF
>TRBD1|TRBJ1-3|NA|TRBV7-2|15
TGTGCCAGCAGCTCCACAGGGGGCCGTGGAAACACCATATATTTT
CASSSTGGRGNTIYF
>TRBD1|TRBJ1-1|NA|TRBV20-1|11
TGCAGTGTCAGGGGGGACACTGAAGCTTTCTTT
CSVRGDTEAFF
>TRBD1|TRBJ1-6|once|TRBV2|16
TGTGCCAGCAGCCGCGAGGACAGGCAATTGGGGTCACCCCTCCACTTT
CASSREDRQLGSPLHF
>NA|TRBJ1-4|NA|TRBV5-4|17
TGTGCCAGCAGCCCGGGTGGGCAGGAGGCCGCGGGGGAAAAACTGTTTTTT
CASSPGGQEAAGEKLFF
>NA|TRBJ1-3|NA|TRBV30|13
TGTGCCTGGACCAGGGGCCCAAGAAACACCATATATTTT
CAWTRGPRNTIYF
>NA|TRBJ1-2|NA|TRBV2|16
TGTGCCAGTACCCGGGGGGGCTTAAGAGCTAACTATGGCTACACCTTC
CASTRGGLRANYGYTF
>NA|TRBJ1-1|once|TRBV11-3|12
TGTGCCAGCAGCTTCGGGAAGACTGAAGCTTTCTTT
CASSFGKTEAFF
>TRBD2|TRBJ2-1|NA|TRBV5-5|15
TGTGCCAGCAGCTTGTCTAGCGGGGGGTACAATGAGCAGTTCTTC
CASSLSSGGYNEQFF